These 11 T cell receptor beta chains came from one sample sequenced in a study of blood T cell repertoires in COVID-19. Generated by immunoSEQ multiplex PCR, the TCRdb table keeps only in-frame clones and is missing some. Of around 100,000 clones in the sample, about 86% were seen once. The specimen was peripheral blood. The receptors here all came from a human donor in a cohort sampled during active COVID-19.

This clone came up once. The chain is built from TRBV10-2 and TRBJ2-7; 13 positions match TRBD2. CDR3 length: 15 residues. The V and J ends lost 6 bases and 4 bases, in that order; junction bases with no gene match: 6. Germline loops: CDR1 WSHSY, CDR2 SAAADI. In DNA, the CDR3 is TGCGCCAGCAGATCGACTAGCGGGAGGAAGTACGAGCAGTACTTC. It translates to CASRSTSGRKYEQYF.

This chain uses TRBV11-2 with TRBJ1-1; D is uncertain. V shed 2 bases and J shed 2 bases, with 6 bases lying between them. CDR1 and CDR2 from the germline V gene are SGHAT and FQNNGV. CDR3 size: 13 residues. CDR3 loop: CASSLQINTEAFF. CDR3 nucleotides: TGTGCCAGCAGCTTACAAATCAACACTGAAGCTTTCTTT.

The CDR3 protein is CASSLVLGQNYGYTF. The CDR3 DNA reads as TGCGCCAGCAGCTTGGTTCTTGGGCAGAACTATGGCTACACCTTC. The V call is TRBV5-1, the J call TRBJ1-2; D unresolved. The ends were cut back, 0 bases at V and 2 bases at J, with 11 bases in the middle. CDR1 is SGHRS, CDR2 YFSETQ, per germline. The length of the CDR3 is 15 residues.

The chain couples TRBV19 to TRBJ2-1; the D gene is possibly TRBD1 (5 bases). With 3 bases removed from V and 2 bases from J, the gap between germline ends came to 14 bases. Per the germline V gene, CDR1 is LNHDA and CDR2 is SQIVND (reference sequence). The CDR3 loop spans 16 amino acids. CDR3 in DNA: TGTGCCAGTAGTATCAGTTCAGGGAACACCTACAATGAGCAGTTCTTC. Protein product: CASSISSGNTYNEQFF. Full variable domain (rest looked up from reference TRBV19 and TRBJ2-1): DGGITQSPKYLFRKEGQNVTLSCEQNLNHDAMYWYRQDPGQGLRLIYYSQIVNDFQKGDIAEGYSVSREKKESFPLTVTSAQKNPTAFYLCASSISSGNTYNEQFFGPGTRLTVL.

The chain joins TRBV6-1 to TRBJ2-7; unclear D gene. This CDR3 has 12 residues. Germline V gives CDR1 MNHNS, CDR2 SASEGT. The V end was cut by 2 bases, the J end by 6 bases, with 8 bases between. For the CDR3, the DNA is TGTGCCAGCAGTGAACTCTCGGGCGAGCAGTACTTC. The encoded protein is CASSELSGEQYF.

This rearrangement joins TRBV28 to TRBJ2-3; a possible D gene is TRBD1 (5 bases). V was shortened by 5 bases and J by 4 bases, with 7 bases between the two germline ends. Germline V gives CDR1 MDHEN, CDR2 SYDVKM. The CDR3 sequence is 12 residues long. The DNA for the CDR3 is TGTGCCAGCAGTAGGGGTGCAGATACGCAGTATTTT. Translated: CASSRGADTQYF.

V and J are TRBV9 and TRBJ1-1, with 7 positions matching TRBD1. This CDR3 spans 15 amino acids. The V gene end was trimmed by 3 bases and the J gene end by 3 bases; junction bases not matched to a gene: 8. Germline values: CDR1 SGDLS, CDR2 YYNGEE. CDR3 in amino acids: CASSGGDSGYTEAFF. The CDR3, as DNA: TGTGCCAGCAGCGGTGGGGACAGTGGGTACACTGAAGCTTTCTTT.

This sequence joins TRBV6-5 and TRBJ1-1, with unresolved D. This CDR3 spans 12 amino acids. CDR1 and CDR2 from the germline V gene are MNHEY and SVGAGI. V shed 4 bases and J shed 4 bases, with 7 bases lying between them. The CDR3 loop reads CASSSTVTEAFF. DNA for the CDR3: TGTGCCAGCAGTTCCACGGTCACTGAAGCTTTCTTT.

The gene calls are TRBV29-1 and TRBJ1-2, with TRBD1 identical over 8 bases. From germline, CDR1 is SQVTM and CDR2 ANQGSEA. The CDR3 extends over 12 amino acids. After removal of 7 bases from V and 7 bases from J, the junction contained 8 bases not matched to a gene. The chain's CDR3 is CSAGSGQGGYTF. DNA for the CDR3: TGCAGCGCTGGCTCCGGACAGGGTGGCTACACCTTC. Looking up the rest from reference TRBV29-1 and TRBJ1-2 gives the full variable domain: SAVISQKPSRDICQRGTSLTIQCQVDSQVTMMFWYRQQPGQSLTLIATANQGSEATYESGFVIDKFPISRPNLTFSTLTVSNMSPEDSSIYLCSAGSGQGGYTFGSGTRLTVV.

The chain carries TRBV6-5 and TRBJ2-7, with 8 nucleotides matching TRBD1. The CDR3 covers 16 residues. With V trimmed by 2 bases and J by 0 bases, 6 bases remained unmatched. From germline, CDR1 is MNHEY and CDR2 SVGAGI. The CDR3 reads CASSYLQGGGSYEQYF. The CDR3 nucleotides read TGTGCCAGCAGTTACCTACAGGGGGGTGGCTCCTACGAGCAGTACTTC.

CDR3 DNA: TGTGCCAGCTTTCCCACCCAGGGGGGCGGCTACACCTTC. Translation: CASFPTQGGGYTF. The chain links TRBV18 to TRBJ1-2; 7 positions match TRBD1. This CDR3 comprises 13 residues. V trimming: 7 bases; J trimming: 8 bases; junction bases outside the gene matches: 10. Germline values: CDR1 KGHSH, CDR2 LQKENI.